The 9 T cell receptor beta chains presented below share a single source sample, sequenced in a study of tumor and adjacent non-tumor tissue in lung cancer. TCRbeta libraries were built with three rounds of nested PCR, modified from ARM-PCR. From the multiplex PCR reads, TCRdb called clonotypes with MiXCR, one entry per CDR3 protein. The sample includes some 100,000 distinct CDR3 sequences, about 65% seen only once; the top ten take roughly 19%. RNA was extracted from bulk tissue without any cell sorting. More than 3 cm separated this lung sample from the edge of the tumor. Sequenced input: distant non-tumor lung tissue. The receptor source for this set is a man aged 55 to 70 with non-small cell lung cancer.

This clonotype has only a few counts. The V call is TRBV11-2, the J call TRBJ1-4; D gene uncertain. CDR3 size: 13 residues. Germline-derived CDR1 and CDR2 are SGHAT and FQNNGV. Trimming removed 5 bases at V and 7 bases at J, with 11 bases between. In DNA, the CDR3 is TGTGCCAGCAGCCCCTCCTGGGGTGAAAAACTGTTTTTT. Encoded protein: CASSPSWGEKLFF.

This rearrangement joins TRBV11-2 to TRBJ2-1; D ambiguous. The CDR3 runs to 15 residues. CDR1 SGHAT and CDR2 FQNNGV come from the germline V gene. V shed 4 bases and J shed 5 bases, with 15 bases lying between them. CDR3 nucleotide sequence: TGTGCCAGCAGCTCAATGGCGTGGTGGGACAATGAGCAGTTCTTC. As protein: CASSSMAWWDNEQFF.

The chain combines TRBV5-6 with TRBJ2-5, with D unclear. Trimming removed 9 bases from V and 1 base from J, with 19 bases in between. This CDR3 contains 15 residues. Germline assignment: CDR1 SGHDT and CDR2 YYEEEE. The CDR3 region has the DNA TGTGCCACCATCATCTGGGCGAGGTGCCAAGAGACCCAGTACTTC. The encoded protein is CATIIWARCQETQYF.

This clonotype qualifies as medium-sized (0.01 to 0.1%). This rearrangement joins TRBV12-3 or TRBV12-4 to TRBJ2-1, with a possible D match to TRBD1 (6 bases). Trimming pared 7 bases from V and 0 bases from J, leaving 13 bases between. This CDR3 has 15 amino acids. The CDR3 spells CASKEEDSSYNEQFF. CDR3 nucleotides: TGTGCCAGCAAAGAGGAGGACAGCTCCTACAATGAGCAGTTCTTC.

On this clonotype: This clone may be a read error of a much larger clone one base away. The gene calls are TRBV28 and TRBJ2-7; D assignment may be TRBD1 or TRBD2 (5 bases each). Germline CDR1 is MDHEN and CDR2 is SYDVKM. The CDR3 spans 12 residues. The CDR3 here is CATAGSTYEQYF. In DNA form, the CDR3 reads TGTGCAACTGCAGGGAGTACCTACGAGCAGTACTTC.

This clonotype was observed at least ten times. J is TRBJ2-6 and V is TRBV13; no clear D gene. V lost 0 bases and J 0 bases, leaving 9 bases between the germline ends. This CDR3 contains 17 residues. The germline CDR1 and CDR2 sequences are PRHDT and FYEKMQ (reference sequence). This CDR3 reads CASSLGGLDSGANVLTF. The CDR3 DNA follows: TGTGCCAGCAGCTTAGGGGGTTTAGACTCTGGGGCCAACGTCCTGACTTTC. The whole variable domain, remainder taken from reference TRBV13 and TRBJ2-6, is AAGVIQSPRHLIKEKRETATLKCYPIPRHDTVYWYQQGPGQDPQFLISFYEKMQSDKGSIPDRFSAQQFSDYHSELNMSSLELGDSALYFCASSLGGLDSGANVLTFGAGSRLTVL.

As to this clonotype: A much more abundant neighbour one base away suggests this may be a read error. The chain links TRBV12-3 or TRBV12-4 to TRBJ1-2; D might be TRBD1 (6 bases). Trimming removed 11 bases at V and 4 bases at J, with 17 bases between. This CDR3 is 13 amino acids long. The CDR3 protein is CAGTPRGFYGYTF. CDR3 in DNA: TGTGCCGGCACCCCGAGGGGGTTCTATGGCTACACCTTC.

This clonotype was seen only once. In this CDR3 the conserved last residue, phenylalanine or tryptophan, is missing, so a read error is likely. The chain combines TRBV11-1 with TRBJ2-7; no reliable D call. The germline gives CDR1 SGHAT, CDR2 FQDESV (reference sequence). This CDR3 region has 14 residues. The CDR3 loop reads CASSFPGGAYEQYY. DNA for the CDR3: TGCGCCAGCAGCTTTCCTGGCGGCGCCTACGAGCAGTACTAC.

With respect to this clonotype: A much larger clone sits a single nucleotide away, making a read error possible. The V and J genes are TRBV12-5 and TRBJ1-1, with unresolved D. Trimming left V 10 bases short and J 4 bases short, with 10 bases between. CDR3 length: 11 residues. Germline assignment: CDR1 LGHNT and CDR2 FRNRAP. This chain's CDR3 is CATPPATEAFF. As DNA, the CDR3 is TGTGCTACCCCACCTGCCACTGAAGCTTTCTTT.